The T cell receptor beta chain under discussion was sequenced for a study of beta chain features in type 1 diabetes. Whole-study findings and limits: Within patients, naive, central memory and Treg TCRB repertoires seemed more similar than within healthy donors. A pattern of fewer insertions and more deletions at VDJ junctions was seen in type 1 diabetes patients. Short templates might get an advantage during PCR, and this would be equal in patients and controls. Within each of all four CD4+ subsets, Type 1 diabetes patients had TCRB CDR3s that were moderately but significantly shorter.

CD45RO/CCR7/CD25/CD127/CD95/CD27 sorting isolated CD4+ naive, central memory, regulatory and stem cell-like memory cells. The whole isolated RNA underwent reverse transcription, so sequencing captured expressed TCRB transcripts. Some clones are missing from TCRdb's copy, which holds only in-frame ones; the method was immunoSEQ multiplex PCR. The data hold 600,000 to 750,000 clones, with around an eighth observed a single time. A note on this clone: Its antigen remains unidentified.

Material for sequencing was naive CD4+ T cells from blood. The receptor comes from a man aged 25 to 40 with type 1 diabetes.

This chain's CDR3 is CASSVAPTSYGYTF. DNA of the CDR3: TGTGCCAGCAGCGTAGCTCCGACTTCGTATGGCTACACCTTC. The chain couples TRBV9 to TRBJ1-2, with D uncertain. The CDR3 loop spans 14 amino acids. V lost 0 bases to trimming and J lost 5 bases, with 11 bases between them. Germline V gene lookup returns CDR1 SGDLS and CDR2 YYNGEE.